The 21 T cell receptor beta chains reported below all come from one sample, sequenced in a study of T cell repertoires in cytomegalovirus infection. Using its own MiXCR run on the reads, TCRdb lists one record per CDR3 protein. Of hundreds of thousands of distinct CDR3 sequences in the sample, around a third are singletons; the top ten hold 9.5% to 15%. No antigen has been assigned to these receptors. Sample: cultured CD8+ T cells from PBMCs, taken from culture after CMV antigen stimulation. Every receptor here comes from a human donor in good health (CMV status not recorded). Some clones in this sample may be carry-over from other donors' samples.

This clonotype was seen a handful of times. The chain uses TRBV12-3 or TRBV12-4 and TRBJ2-7, with TRBD1 as a possible D gene (5 bases). The length of the CDR3 is 13 residues. V gave up 5 bases and J gave up 2 bases, with 10 bases separating them. CDR3 in amino acids: CASSRGATYEQYF. The CDR3 region has the DNA TGTGCCAGCAGTCGTGGGGCTACCTACGAGCAGTACTTC.

This clonotype was found many times. The gene calls are TRBV11-1 and TRBJ2-3; D is tentatively TRBD1 or TRBD2 (5 bases each). The CDR3 sequence is 15 residues long. Trimming removed 4 bases from V and 4 bases from J, with 15 bases in between. Germline lookup yields CDR1 SGHAT and CDR2 FQDESV (reference sequence). The CDR3 nucleotides read TGTGCCAGCAGCTGGGCCAGAAGAGGGGCAGATACGCAGTATTTT. Protein product: CASSWARRGADTQYF. Supplemented by reference TRBV11-1 and TRBJ2-3, the full variable domain reads EAEVAQSPRYKITEKSQAVAFWCDPISGHATLYWYRQILGQGPELLVQFQDESVVDDSQLPKDRFSAERLKGVDSTLKIQPAELGDSAMYLCASSWARRGADTQYFGPGTRLTVL.

The chain combines TRBV27 with TRBJ1-6, with unresolved D. Trimming took off 0 bases at V and 7 bases at J, with 4 bases between the two ends. CDR3 size: 13 residues. The germline V gene encodes CDR1 MNHEY and CDR2 SMNVEV (reference sequence). CDR3 region: CASSLSRNSPLHF. In DNA, the CDR3 is TGTGCCAGCAGTTTATCTAGGAATTCACCCCTCCACTTT.

V gene TRBV12-3 or TRBV12-4 combines with J gene TRBJ1-5; D remains unclear. Trimming cost V 1 base and J 11 bases, with 9 bases left between them. CDR3 length equals 12 residues. The CDR3: CASSLVRLAQHF. CDR3 sequence (DNA): TGTGCCAGCAGTTTAGTAAGATTGGCCCAGCATTTT.

There are a few counts of this clonotype. This sequence joins TRBV27 and TRBJ2-1; TRBD1 aligns across 11 bases. Trimming removed 7 bases from V and 6 bases from J; junction bases left unmatched: 5. Germline V gene lookup returns CDR1 MNHEY and CDR2 SMNVEV (reference sequence). This CDR3 is 14 amino acids long. CDR3 amino acids: CASNAGTGGNEQFF. CDR3 bases: TGTGCCAGCAACGCCGGGACAGGGGGCAATGAGCAGTTCTTC.

This clonotype was recorded once. One base away lies a much larger clone, so this may be a sequencing read error. Here the CDR3 reads CASSLVLEPDTQYF. As DNA, the CDR3 is TGTGCCAGCAGCTTAGTCCTGGAGCCAGATACGCAGTATTTT. This chain uses TRBV7-8 with TRBJ2-3; no clear D. The V and J ends lost 1 base and 4 bases respectively, with 9 bases between them. Germline loops: CDR1 SGHVS, CDR2 FQNEAQ. CDR3 length: 14 residues.

About this clonotype itself: A much larger clone sits a single nucleotide away, making a read error possible. The chain uses TRBV7-9 and TRBJ2-3; tentatively, D is TRBD2 (6 bases). Trimming removed 5 bases at V and 5 bases at J, with 20 bases between. CDR3 length: 16 residues. Germline CDR1 SEHNR, CDR2 FQNEAQ (reference sequence). The CDR3 region has the DNA TGTGCCAGCAGCCAACTGGTACTAGCAGTCCTAGATACGCAGTATTTT. It codes for CASSQLVLAVLDTQYF.

Concerning this clonotype: Relative to the germline gene, one junction end is altered; a read error may explain this. The rearrangement uses TRBV7-2 and TRBJ2-5, with a possible D match to TRBD1 (5 bases). Per germline, CDR1 SGHTA and CDR2 FQGNSA. The CDR3 totals 9 residues. CDR3 sequence: CASIGHPCF. CDR3 bases: TGTGCCAGTATCGGACATCCTTGCTTC.

The chain couples TRBV6-1 to TRBJ2-3; D is perhaps TRBD1 (5 bases). Deletions cut 1 base from V and 2 bases from J, with 13 bases between. Per the germline V gene, CDR1 is MNHNS and CDR2 is SASEGT. The CDR3 has 16 residues. The CDR3 here is CASSEGLGRYTDTQYF. Written as DNA, the CDR3 is TGTGCCAGCAGTGAAGGTCTGGGGCGATACACAGATACGCAGTATTTT.

The chain joins TRBV6-6 to TRBJ1-3; the D gene is possibly TRBD1 (6 bases). V was cut by 7 bases and J by 0 bases, with 10 bases left in between. CDR1 is MNHNY, CDR2 SVGAGI, per germline (reference sequence). This CDR3 contains 14 residues. DNA of the CDR3: TGTGCCAGCATCTCACAGGGCTCTGGAAACACCATATATTTT. Translating it yields CASISQGSGNTIYF.

In regard to this clonotype: This may arise from a read error, as a much more abundant clone is one base away. The chain carries TRBV7-4 and TRBJ2-3, with D perhaps TRBD2 (5 bases). With 5 bases removed from V and 5 bases from J, the gap between germline ends came to 17 bases. Germline loops: CDR1 SGHVT, CDR2 SQSDAQ. This CDR3 has 15 residues. DNA for the CDR3: TGTGCCAGCAGCCCACGGCTGGACTTGATAGATACGCAGTATTTT. Translation: CASSPRLDLIDTQYF.

The V gene is TRBV20-1, the J gene TRBJ2-1, with D tentatively TRBD2 (6 bases). This CDR3 region has 16 residues. V dropped 5 bases and J dropped 4 bases, with 21 bases sitting between them. Germline lookup yields CDR1 DFQATT and CDR2 SNEGSKA (reference sequence). For the CDR3, the DNA is TGCAGTGCTCCCGTGGGGCGGGGTGGATCATACAATGAGCAGTTCTTC. It encodes CSAPVGRGGSYNEQFF.

The chain recombines TRBV2 with TRBJ1-4; 9 nucleotides line up with TRBD1. Trimming at V came to 7 bases and at J to 7 bases, leaving 10 bases not matched to a gene. This CDR3 region has 15 residues. Germline CDR1 SNHLY, CDR2 FYNNEI. CDR3 sequence: CASNPWGTGTEKLFF. Here the CDR3 DNA reads TGTGCCAGCAATCCTTGGGGGACAGGGACTGAAAAACTGTTTTTT.

The V and J genes are TRBV7-9 and TRBJ2-1; no clear D gene. The V gene lost 0 bases and the J gene lost 10 bases, with 10 bases spanning the gap. The CDR3 contains 13 residues. Germline V CDR1 and CDR2: SEHNR, FQNEAQ (reference sequence). CDR3 nucleotide sequence: TGTGCCAGCAGCTTAGCGTTAGGGAAGGAGCAGTTCTTC. Its translation is CASSLALGKEQFF.

This clonotype has a handful of counts. This rearrangement joins TRBV28 to TRBJ1-2, with 8 bases lining up with TRBD1. CDR1 is MDHEN and CDR2 is SYDVKM in the germline V gene. V lost 6 bases, J lost 3 bases, and 0 bases stayed unmatched. This CDR3 is 12 amino acids long. The CDR3 loop is CASRQGDYGYTF. CDR3 nucleotides: TGTGCCAGCAGACAGGGGGACTATGGCTACACCTTC.

This clonotype turned up a few times. The chain couples TRBV7-2 to TRBJ2-2; unclear D gene. The CDR3 contains 16 residues. Deletions cut 1 base from V and 6 bases from J, with 15 bases between. Germline assignment: CDR1 SGHTA and CDR2 FQGNSA. The CDR3 spells CASSLEASSPPGELFF. The DNA of the CDR3 is TGTGCCAGCAGCTTAGAGGCCAGCAGCCCCCCCGGGGAGCTGTTTTTT.

The chain is built from TRBV2 and TRBJ2-7, with 10 bases fitting TRBD1. The CDR3 contains 17 residues. Germline CDR1 reads SNHLY; CDR2 reads FYNNEI. V was pared by 6 bases and J by 2 bases, with 13 bases of the junction left unmatched. Here the CDR3 DNA reads TGTGCCAGCAGCTCAACCCCGCCAGGGACAGGGGCCTACGAGCAGTACTTC. Translating it yields CASSSTPPGTGAYEQYF.

About this clonotype itself: The junction does not match germline at one end; this may be a read error. DNA of the CDR3: TGCGCCAACAGTAAAGAGTGGGACCGCTTTCCCAATGAGCAGTTCTTC. It encodes CANSKEWDRFPNEQFF. V usage is TRBV10-2 and J usage is TRBJ2-1; D assignment may be TRBD1 or TRBD2 (5 bases each). Germline V gene data show CDR1 as WSHSY and CDR2 as SAAADI. The CDR3 length is 16 residues.

This clonotype was observed a few times. The chain links TRBV7-9 to TRBJ2-1; D might be TRBD1 or TRBD2, each matching 6 bases. The CDR3 has 12 amino acids. The germline V gene encodes CDR1 SEHNR and CDR2 FQNEAQ (reference sequence). Trimming removed 5 bases from V and 5 bases from J, with 7 bases in between. The CDR3 sequence is CASSRGHNEQFF. CDR3 nucleotides: TGTGCCAGCAGCCGGGGGCACAATGAGCAGTTCTTC.

This sequence joins TRBV7-9 and TRBJ2-1; 11 positions match TRBD2. V gave up 5 bases and J gave up 3 bases; unmatched junction bases: 9. The CDR3 has 17 amino acids. The germline V gene encodes CDR1 SEHNR and CDR2 FQNEAQ (reference sequence). CDR3 sequence (DNA): TGTGCCAGCAGCCTGAAGCCGGGACTAGCGGTCTACAATGAGCAGTTCTTC. This codes for CASSLKPGLAVYNEQFF. The full variable domain, rest sourced from reference TRBV7-9 and TRBJ2-1, is DTGVSQNPRHKITKRGQNVTFRCDPISEHNRLYWYRQTLGQGPEFLTYFQNEAQLEKSRLLSDRFSAERPKGSFSTLEIQRTEQGDSAMYLCASSLKPGLAVYNEQFFGPGTRLTVL.

This clonotype was observed many times. J is TRBJ2-3 and V is TRBV7-6; tentatively, D is TRBD2 (6 bases). V was trimmed by 5 bases and J by 5 bases, leaving 17 bases between them. The CDR3 spans 15 residues. Looked up from germline, CDR1 is SGHVS and CDR2 is FNYEAQ. The CDR3 nucleotides read TGTGCCAGCAGCCCAGGGACTCCAGCGCTAGATACGCAGTATTTT. The encoded protein is CASSPGTPALDTQYF.